This entry describes one TCR beta chain. Its matching antigen is unknown. This record belongs to a study of T cells in narcolepsy. General observations from the study: Comparing one patient's CSF and blood CD4+ clonotypes highlighted HCRT- and TRIB2-specific autoreactive clonotypes.

Data came from immunoSEQ multiplex PCR; TCRdb stores just in-frame clones and leaves some out. The table has under 30,000 clones, roughly 74% seen once. The CDR3 has 13 amino acids. Trimming at V came to 6 bases and at J to 3 bases, leaving 3 bases not matched to a gene. CDR1 and CDR2 from the germline V gene are SNHLY and FYNNEI. Specimen: CD45RA- memory CD4+ T cells from PBMCs. The V gene is TRBV2, the J gene TRBJ1-2; 8 nucleotides agree with TRBD1. This TCR was recovered from a human donor with narcolepsy. CDR3 loop: CASSWDRHYGYTF. CDR3 DNA: TGTGCCAGCAGCTGGGACAGGCACTATGGCTACACCTTC. The complete variable domain, with remaining parts taken from reference TRBV2 and TRBJ1-2, reads EPEVTQTPSHQVTQMGQEVILRCVPISNHLYFYWYRQILGQKVEFLVSFYNNEISEKSEIFDDQFSVERPDGSNFTLKIRSTKLEDSAMYFCASSWDRHYGYTFGSGTRLTVV.